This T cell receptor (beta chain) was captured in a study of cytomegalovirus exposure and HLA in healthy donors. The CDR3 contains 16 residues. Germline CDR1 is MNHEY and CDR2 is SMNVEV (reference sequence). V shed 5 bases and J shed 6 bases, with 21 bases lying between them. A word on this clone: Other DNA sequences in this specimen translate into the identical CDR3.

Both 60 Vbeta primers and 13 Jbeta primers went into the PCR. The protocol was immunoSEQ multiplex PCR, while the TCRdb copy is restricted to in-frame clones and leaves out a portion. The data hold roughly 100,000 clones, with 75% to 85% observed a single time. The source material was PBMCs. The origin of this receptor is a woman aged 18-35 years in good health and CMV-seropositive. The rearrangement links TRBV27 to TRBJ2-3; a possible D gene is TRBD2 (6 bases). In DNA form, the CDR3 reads TGTGCCAGCAGTCCTAGTGGAGGGGAAGTGATGGATACGCAGTATTTT. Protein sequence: CASSPSGGEVMDTQYF.